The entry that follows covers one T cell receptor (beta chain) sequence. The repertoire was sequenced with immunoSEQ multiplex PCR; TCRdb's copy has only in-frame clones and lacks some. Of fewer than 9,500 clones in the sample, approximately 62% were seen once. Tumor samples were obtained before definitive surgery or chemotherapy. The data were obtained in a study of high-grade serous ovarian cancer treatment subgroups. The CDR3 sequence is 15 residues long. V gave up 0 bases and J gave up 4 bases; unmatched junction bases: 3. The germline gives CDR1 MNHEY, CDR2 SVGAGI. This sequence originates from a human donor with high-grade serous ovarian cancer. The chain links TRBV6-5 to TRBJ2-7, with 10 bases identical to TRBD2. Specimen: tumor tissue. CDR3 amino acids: CASSYSGSGRYEQYF. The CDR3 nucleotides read TGTGCCAGCAGTTACTCGGGTAGCGGGAGGTACGAGCAGTACTTC.